The T cell receptor (beta chain) described here comes from a study of STAT5B mutations in CD4+ large granular lymphocyte leukemia. Broader study findings: Main leukemic clonotypes were patient-specific, but about 26% appeared at low frequency elsewhere.

This CDR3 is 16 amino acids long. Germline V CDR1 and CDR2: MDHEN, SYDVKM. Germline trimming cut 4 bases from V and 2 bases from J; bases unmatched to any gene: 7. The survey-level immunoSEQ assay was used. The table came from immunoSEQ multiplex PCR; TCRdb's copy has only in-frame clones and leaves some out. The sample records 40,000 to 50,000 clones, 84% being singletons. Points on this clone: Its antigen is unknown.

The chain has TRBV28 and TRBJ2-3, with 9 bases fitting TRBD2. The sequence came from a human donor in good health. The material sequenced was CD4+ T cells from blood buffy coats. The CDR3 loop is CASSSRSGGYTDTQYF. The CDR3 DNA follows: TGTGCCAGCAGTTCCCGTAGCGGGGGTTACACAGATACGCAGTATTTT.